This T cell receptor beta chain originates from a study of Graves' ophthalmopathy and Graves' hyperthyroidism (dated by TCRdb to the late 2010s). General notes on the study: Peripheral blood was collected before any treatment was given, at the time of initial diagnosis. The study used TCR beta repertoire signatures to distinguish Graves' ophthalmopathy from Graves' hyperthyroidism and to predict progression to ophthalmopathy. An independent validation cohort was composed of around 19 hyperthyroidism patients and 17 patients who later progressed from hyperthyroidism to ophthalmopathy. A discovery set of 100 patients (43 ophthalmopathy, 55 to 60 stable hyperthyroidism) was enrolled to explore V-J signatures distinguishing ophthalmopathy from hyperthyroidism. T-cell repertoires of thyroid tissue and blood were compared in a handful of hyperthyroidism patients. The 90 to 100 discovery patients were randomly split 7:3 into training and test sets. In total, 135 blood samples were TCR-sequenced: approximately 40 ophthalmopathy, 75 hyperthyroidism and some 17 hyperthyroidism-to-ophthalmopathy patients. Following sample collection, hyperthyroidism patients were given methimazole at a starting dose of 30 mg daily, and ophthalmopathy patients were given high-dose intravenous methylprednisolone. What the study reported, not specific to this receptor: No statistical method was used to predetermine the sample size, and group allocation was not hidden from the investigators. Most expanded thyroid clonotypes with a frequency above 0.001 also appeared in blood, which suggests that blood repertoires may reflect the immune response in the thyroid. In validation, the model predicted ophthalmopathy progression with nearly 71% sensitivity and less than 80% specificity; some 13 predicted patients were CT-confirmed with GO in a median of approximately six months. In cross-validation, the 13-signature model distinguished ophthalmopathy from stable hyperthyroidism with 85% to 90% sensitivity and around 81% specificity, and in the test set the corresponding values were roughly 80% and 76%.

Many counts were recorded for this clonotype. The specificity of this receptor is unknown. No quality values exist for individual bases; no much larger clone is one base distant. Hyperthyroidism was considered stable if no progression to ophthalmopathy occurred within 18 months of follow-up. Hyperthyroidism patients were newly diagnosed, were aged 18 to 65 years, and had a disease duration under 2 months. Patients with other autoimmune diseases, uncontrolled infections, pregnancy or lactation were excluded from the study. Clinical symptoms, serum thyroxine, TRAb, thyroid ultrasound and orbital computed tomography were used for diagnosis. Using Ficoll-Paque density gradient centrifugation, PBMCs were isolated from 9 to 10 ml of fresh peripheral blood. Total RNA was extracted using Trizol reagent, and RNA quality was checked on an Agilent 2100 Bioanalyzer. For repertoire sequencing, the TCR beta CDR3 regions were amplified from RNA transcripts. HTBI primers and the Qiagen OneStep RT-PCR kit were used in a first-round RT-PCR, which was followed by a second-round multiplex PCR, size selection and purification. The libraries underwent paired-end sequencing with 100 bp reads on an Illumina HiSeq2000. The source study handled its data this way. Reads were processed with SOAPnuke, discarding reads with adapters, uncalled bases, mean Phred below 15, or no exact constant-primer or identifier match. COPE v1.2.5 was used to merge high-quality paired reads. Clonotypes were defined as unique nucleotide sequences and were aligned to IMGT TRB V, D and J references using MiTCR v1.1. The analysis was limited to V-J combinations with a frequency above 0.0001, which together covered over 99% of the repertoires. For each V-J combination, a TCR clonal expansion and chaos score was defined as the ratio of F50 clonal expansion to chaos observed in the TCRdist matrix. Welch's t-statistics and random forest were used to narrow the features down to approximately 13 V-J combinations, which were then fed into a naive Bayes classifier. Thyroid-blood repertoire similarity was quantified with the Morisita-Horn index. TCRdb redid the processing of the public reads, applying fastp at Q25 and MiXCR, and retained in-frame beta chains. Duplicate CDR3 protein sequences are folded into a single record with the most common DNA and genes. TCRdb's processing, not the authors' own work, is the source of the V and J calls. This sample is represented by 350,000 to 450,000 distinct CDR3 sequences; under 25% of them were singletons. Under 3.5% of the sample rests with the top ten.

The sequence derives from a woman under 30 with stable Graves' hyperthyroidism. Donor details come from another sample of the same person, matched by shared clones. The sample taken for sequencing was peripheral blood.

The sequenced DNA is TGTGCCAGCAGCTTAGGGGAGGTACAGCAGCCCCAGCATTTT. Translated, this gives CASSLGEVQQPQHF. This chain joins TRBV7-9 to TRBJ1-5, with no reliable assignment of the D segment. The V and J ends are trimmed by 1 base and 7 bases, leaving 11 bases between them. CDR1 and CDR2, per the germline V gene (reference sequence), are SEHNR and FQNEAQ. The CDR3 runs 14 amino acids, cysteine and phenylalanine included. Kept here is only the CDR3 DNA, which spans 42 bases and is read in frame from base 1.